These T cell receptor beta chains were read from a single sample in a study of Ad26.COV2.S vaccination and SARS-CoV-2 variants. Data came from immunoSEQ multiplex PCR; TCRdb stores just in-frame clones and leaves some out. Of around 380,000 clones listed, around 85% were seen once; the top ten hold 3% to 3.5%. The sequences come from peripheral blood, collected in a trial of Ad26.COV2.S vaccine versus placebo. These receptors originate from a person between 18 and 65 years old who received the Ad26.COV2.S COVID-19 vaccine or a placebo. CDR3s include the opening cysteine and the closing phenylalanine or tryptophan. The D gene is left open where the match is weak. A row's size may be missing; if present it is once, few, many or a size class.

14 . TRBJ1-1 . TRBV5-1 TGCGCCAGCAGCACAACGACGGCACGAACTGAAGCTTTCTTT CASSTTTARTEAFF
16 . TRBJ2-2 . TRBV6-1 TGTGCCAGCAGTGAAGTTCCCGGGCCGAACACCGGGGAGCTGTTTTTT CASSEVPGPNTGELFF
14 TRBD1 TRBJ2-7 . TRBV5-1 TGCGCCAGCAGCGCTACAGGGGCGTACTACGAGCAGTACTTC CASSATGAYYEQYF
16 . TRBJ1-6 . TRBV15 TGTGCCACCAGCAGATTCTCAGGGGAAAGGGATTCACCCCTCCACTTT CATSRFSGERDSPLHF
15 . TRBJ2-2 . TRBV4-1 TGCGCCAGCAGCCAAGAGGGGGGCGGGGTGAGGGAGCTGTTTTTT CASSQEGGGVRELFF
13 . TRBJ2-1 . TRBV6-5 TGTGCCAGCAGTCGCCCCTCAGTAACCGAGCAGTTCTTC CASSRPSVTEQFF
15 TRBD1 TRBJ1-2 . TRBV5-1 TGCGCCAGTAGCCCCCTTGTGACAGGGTCTCATGGCTACACCTTC CASSPLVTGSHGYTF
14 . TRBJ1-1 . TRBV6-5 TGTGCCAGCAGTTACGCCGGACTGAGCACTGAAGCTTTCTTT CASSYAGLSTEAFF
17 . TRBJ1-4 . TRBV4-3 TGCGCCAGCAGCCAAGATGGGCTCCCCACGCCGGAGGAAAAACTGTTTTTT CASSQDGLPTPEEKLFF
14 TRBD1 TRBJ1-2 . TRBV2 TGTGCCAGCAGTGAAGCGGGACAGGGGTATGGCTACACCTTC CASSEAGQGYGYTF
16 . TRBJ1-4 . TRBV18 TGTGCCAGCTCACCTACGACCGCATCGACTAATGAAAAACTGTTTTTT CASSPTTASTNEKLFF
15 . TRBJ2-7 . TRBV5-1 TGCGCCAGCAGCTTGGTTCTAGAACCCTCCTACGAGCAGTACTTC CASSLVLEPSYEQYF
13 . TRBJ1-2 . TRBV25-1 TGTGCCAGCAGTGTCGCAGGGACCTATGGCTACACCTTC CASSVAGTYGYTF
17 . TRBJ1-2 once TRBV4-1 TGCGCCAGCAGCCACGTCCTCAATCAACAGGGTGGAGATGGCTACACCTTC CASSHVLNQQGGDGYTF
15 TRBD2 TRBJ2-2 . TRBV7-2 TGTGCCAGCAGCGCCCGGACTAGCGGGGGAGTGGAGCTGTTTTTT CASSARTSGGVELFF
13 . TRBJ2-7 . TRBV14 TGTGCCAGCAGCCCCCGGGACCGCCACGAGCAGTACTTC CASSPRDRHEQYF
14 . TRBJ1-2 . TRBV4-3 TGCGCCAGCAGCCAAGATATCTCCCCAGTCGGCTACACCTTC CASSQDISPVGYTF
14 . TRBJ1-5 . TRBV7-2 TGTGCCAGCAGCCTTCAGGACATCAATCAGCCCCAGCATTTT CASSLQDINQPQHF
13 . TRBJ1-4 . TRBV5-1 TGCGCCAGCAGCTTGGGGATGCGGGAAAAACTGTTTTTT CASSLGMREKLFF
15 TRBD2 TRBJ2-3 . TRBV2 TGTGCCAGTCTCCTGGGGACTAGCGGGGTGGGTACGCAGTATTTT CASLLGTSGVGTQYF
14 . TRBJ1-6 . TRBV6-6 TGTGCCAGCAGTACCAACGATCGGGATTCACCCCTCCACTTT CASSTNDRDSPLHF
14 TRBD2 TRBJ2-7 once TRBV27 TGTGCCAGCAGTCTGGCTAGCGGGGCCTACGAGCAGTACTTC CASSLASGAYEQYF
13 . TRBJ2-2 . TRBV10-2 TGCGCCACCTATACGGGTATCACCGGGGAGCTGTTTTTT CATYTGITGELFF